This T cell receptor beta chain comes out of a study of shared clonotypes between healthy human individuals. Naive-designated CD8 cells lacked CD45RO, were positively enriched for CCR7, and omitted terminally differentiated effector memory CD45RA+ cells. Germline V gene lookup returns CDR1 SGHDT and CDR2 YYEEEE. The length of the CDR3 is 14 residues. Study-wide points: Across subsets, estimated richness was generally greater for naive than for memory populations.

The table came from immunoSEQ multiplex PCR; TCRdb's copy has only in-frame clones and leaves some out. The sample has about 610,000 clones; 90% to 97% are singletons. The count of this clone is one. Its antigen is undetermined. The genes are TRBV5-6 and TRBJ2-5, with D perhaps matching TRBD1 or TRBD2 (7 bases each). The J call could be wrong; TRBJ2-7 is a better fit for the DNA end. This TCR was recovered from a woman younger than 45 in good health. The sequencing input was naive CD8+ T cells sorted from blood. The CDR3 loop is CASSRRGGGYEQYF. CDR3 nucleotide sequence: TGTGCCAGCAGCCGCAGGGGGGGCGGCTACGAGCAGTACTTC.